These T cell receptor beta chains were read from a single sample in a study of human T cells and chemical hapten exposure. TCRdb reprocessed the RACE reads with MiXCR, giving one entry per CDR3 protein. The sample includes just over 350,000 distinct CDR3 sequences, under 6.5% of them seen just once. The sequencing used whole blood, collected in connection with sensitization to the hapten diphenylcyclopropenone (DPC). Source of these receptors: a woman aged 18-29 years with alopecia areata. Some clones in this sample may be carry-over from other donors' samples. The CDR3 runs from the conserved cysteine through the conserved F or W. Fields, in order: CDR3 length, V gene, clone size, D gene, J gene, CDR3 protein, CDR3 DNA. D genes are given only for firm matches. The size of a clone is reported for some rows only, either as once, few or many, or as a class for expanded clones.

15	TRBV27	NA	NA	TRBJ2-1	CASSLYPPGVYEQFF	TGTGCCAGCAGTTTATACCCCCCGGGCGTATATGAGCAGTTCTTC
14	TRBV5-6	many	NA	TRBJ1-6	CASSVFRNNSPLHF	TGTGCCAGCAGCGTTTTCAGAAATAATTCACCCCTCCACTTT
16	TRBV4-3	NA	NA	TRBJ1-6	CASSQVRGSYNSPLHF	TGCGCCAGCAGCCAAGTAAGGGGGTCCTATAATTCACCCCTCCACTTT
13	TRBV12-3/TRBV12-4	many	NA	TRBJ1-1	CASSVGQGTEAFF	TGTGCCAGCAGTGTGGGGCAGGGAACTGAAGCTTTCTTT
13	TRBV6-2/TRBV6-3	few	NA	TRBJ2-1	CASSQLSWDIKFF	TGTGCCAGCAGCCAGTTAAGCTGGGACATTAAGTTCTTC
13	TRBV20-1	few	NA	TRBJ1-1	CRAGDRPSTEAFF	TGCAGAGCAGGGGACCGCCCGAGCACTGAAGCTTTCTTT
12	TRBV28	NA	NA	TRBJ2-7	CASSPPEDEQYF	TGTGCCAGCAGTCCCCCGGAGGACGAGCAGTACTTC
13	TRBV29-1	many	TRBD2	TRBJ2-1	CSVASGGASEQFF	TGCAGCGTTGCCAGCGGGGGGGCAAGTGAGCAGTTCTTC
14	TRBV3-1	few	NA	TRBJ1-3	CASSQGGRGNTIYF	TGTGCCAGCAGCCAAGGGGGCCGAGGAAACACCATATATTTT
16	TRBV12-3/TRBV12-4	few	NA	TRBJ1-5	CASSLSNPISNQPQHF	TGTGCCAGCAGTTTAAGTAACCCAATTAGCAATCAGCCCCAGCATTTT
17	TRBV7-9	NA	NA	TRBJ1-3	CASSSDHLGSAGNTIYF	TGTGCCAGCAGCTCGGACCACCTCGGGTCCGCTGGAAACACCATATATTTT
14	TRBV20-1	NA	TRBD1	TRBJ1-5	CSAGQGWSNQPQHF	TGCAGTGCGGGACAGGGTTGGAGCAATCAGCCCCAGCATTTT
15	TRBV18	few	TRBD1	TRBJ2-7	CASSPLPEAGGPPYF	TGTGCCAGCTCACCGTTACCGGAGGCAGGGGGCCCCCCGTACTTC
18	TRBV3-1	few	TRBD2	TRBJ2-1	CASSQPSGGAKQDNEQFF	TGTGCCAGCAGCCAACCTAGCGGGGGGGCTAAACAAGACAATGAGCAGTTCTTC
12	TRBV2	many	NA	TRBJ1-2	CASSDQYYGYTF	TGTGCCAGCAGTGATCAGTACTATGGCTACACCTTC
13	TRBV6-5	many	TRBD1	TRBJ1-5	CASSRTGDQPQHF	TGTGCCAGCAGCCGGACAGGGGATCAGCCCCAGCATTTT
17	TRBV28	few	NA	TRBJ2-2	CASSPHPAAWGTGELFF	TGTGCCAGCAGTCCCCACCCTGCAGCCTGGGGCACCGGGGAGCTGTTTTTT
14	TRBV7-2	many	NA	TRBJ1-2	CASSFNHLNYGYTF	TGTGCCAGCAGCTTTAACCACCTTAACTATGGCTACACCTTC
13	TRBV5-1	NA	NA	TRBJ2-3	CASSSPGTPGKDF	TGCGCCAGCAGCTCCCCCGGGACGCCAGGGAAGGATTTT
14	TRBV28	NA	NA	TRBJ2-7	CASSFYQGTYEQYF	TGTGCCAGCAGTTTTTACCAGGGAACCTACGAGCAGTACTTC
14	TRBV24-1	many	NA	TRBJ1-1	CATRGSVENTEAFF	TGTGCCACCAGGGGCTCAGTCGAGAACACTGAAGCTTTCTTT
12	TRBV9	few	NA	TRBJ2-2	CASSATTGELFF	TGTGCCAGCAGCGCAACCACCGGGGAGCTGTTTTTT
14	TRBV12-3/TRBV12-4	many	NA	TRBJ1-2	CASSFGTGFYGYTF	TGTGCCAGCAGTTTTGGTACCGGATTCTATGGCTACACCTTC
17	TRBV3-1	NA	NA	TRBJ1-2	CASSQVLSVGLNYGYTF	TGTGCCAGCAGCCAAGTCTTATCTGTGGGACTTAACTATGGCTACACCTTC
14	TRBV5-1	many	TRBD1	TRBJ1-2	CASSTQGQDYGYTF	TGCGCCAGCAGCACACAGGGGCAGGACTATGGCTACACCTTC
16	TRBV2	many	NA	TRBJ1-4	CASSEGVASTNEKLFF	TGTGCCAGCAGTGAAGGGGTCGCATCAACTAATGAAAAACTGTTTTTT
16	TRBV6-1	NA	NA	TRBJ2-2	CASSEARPGIPGELFF	TGTGCCAGCAGTGAAGCGAGGCCAGGGATTCCCGGGGAGCTGTTTTTT
13	TRBV10-3	NA	NA	TRBJ2-5	CAISSGTPTTQYF	TGTGCCATTTCCTCCGGGACCCCTACGACCCAGTACTTC
14	TRBV5-6	many	TRBD1	TRBJ1-6	CASSPADRDSPLHF	TGTGCCAGCAGCCCTGCCGACAGGGATTCACCCCTCCACTTT
11	TRBV20-1	NA	NA	TRBJ2-3	CSAGYTDTQYF	TGCAGTGCTGGCTACACAGATACGCAGTATTTT
15	TRBV11-2	NA	NA	TRBJ2-2	CASSPRGGALGELFF	TGTGCCAGCAGCCCCCGAGGGGGGGCGCTCGGGGAGCTGTTTTTT
13	TRBV9	few	NA	TRBJ2-7	CASSVGVGYEQYF	TGTGCCAGCAGCGTAGGGGTCGGCTACGAGCAGTACTTC
16	TRBV5-6	NA	TRBD1	TRBJ2-7	CASSQAGTGGLYEQYF	TGTGCCAGCAGCCAGGCCGGGACAGGGGGATTGTACGAGCAGTACTTC
14	TRBV29-1	many	TRBD1	TRBJ1-6	CSVAETGYNSPLHF	TGCAGCGTTGCAGAGACAGGGTATAATTCACCCCTCCACTTT
15	TRBV7-2	many	NA	TRBJ1-3	CASSLGGISGNTIYF	TGTGCCAGCAGCTTAGGCGGGATCTCTGGAAACACCATATATTTT
17	TRBV9	few	TRBD2	TRBJ2-6	CASSGGLGPSGANVLTF	TGTGCCAGCAGCGGCGGACTAGGACCCTCTGGGGCCAACGTCCTGACTTTC
17	TRBV24-1	few	TRBD2	TRBJ2-1	CATSDTPIAGGQNEQFF	TGTGCCACCAGTGATACCCCAATAGCGGGGGGGCAAAATGAGCAGTTCTTC
13	TRBV4-3	many	NA	TRBJ1-5	CASSEEENQPQHF	TGCGCCAGCAGCGAGGAGGAGAATCAGCCCCAGCATTTT
13	TRBV10-3	many	NA	TRBJ2-2	CAIWETDTGELFF	TGTGCCATCTGGGAGACAGACACCGGGGAGCTGTTTTTT
13	TRBV9	NA	NA	TRBJ2-1	CASSVAGANEQFF	TGTGCCAGCAGCGTAGCCGGGGCCAATGAGCAGTTCTTC
13	TRBV7-8	many	NA	TRBJ1-6	CASSLGERSPLHF	TGTGCCAGCAGCTTAGGGGAGCGTTCACCCCTCCACTTT
11	TRBV10-3	many	NA	TRBJ1-1	CAISHDSGAFF	TGTGCCATCAGCCATGACTCGGGGGCTTTCTTT
13	TRBV7-6	few	NA	TRBJ2-5	CASSPTGNEAQYF	TGTGCCAGCAGCCCAACCGGTAACGAGGCCCAGTACTTC